This TCR beta chain stems from a study of T cell responses to AZD1222 COVID-19 vaccine. Findings of the study overall: Females made up more of the donors, who were largely white British, and clonal diversity may have come out too low. With dominance at 160-218 and 743-854, vaccine-associated CD4 TCRs spanned spike.

As for this clone: Its target is not known.

This table comes from immunoSEQ multiplex PCR, and its TCRdb copy is limited to in-frame clones, with some not included. The sample contains about 180,000 clones, 90% to 95% of which appear only once. This CDR3 has 14 residues. V was trimmed by 4 bases and J by 3 bases, leaving 14 bases between them. CDR1 and CDR2 (germline): SGDLS, YYNGEE. The TCR sequence derives from an adult who received the MenACWY meningococcal vaccine as a control. The chain couples TRBV9 to TRBJ2-7, with D tentatively TRBD1 or TRBD2 (5 bases each). The sample was peripheral blood, taken 28 days after the second dose of the MenACWY control vaccine. CDR3 nucleotide sequence: TGTGCCAGCAGCCCCGGGACCTTGGGCTACGAGCAGTACTTC. It yields the protein CASSPGTLGYEQYF.